This T cell receptor beta chain was identified during a study of cytomegalovirus exposure and HLA in healthy donors. In its sample, this clone was seen a few times. Germline-derived CDR1 and CDR2 are SGHRS and YFSETQ. The CDR3 has 15 amino acids. Trimming removed 3 bases from V and 5 bases from J, with 18 bases in between. Method: immunoSEQ multiplex PCR; TCRdb's copy keeps in-frame clones and lacks some. The sample yields some 200,000 clones, 86% seen once. The TCR was taken from a man aged 30 to 39 in good health and CMV-seropositive. The sequenced sample was PBMCs. The chain joins TRBV5-1 to TRBJ2-7, with D perhaps given as TRBD1 or TRBD2 (5 bases each). CDR3 DNA sequence: TGCGCCAGCAGCTCGGGACCGGGACCCCAGAACGAGCAGTACTTC. Protein product: CASSSGPGPQNEQYF.